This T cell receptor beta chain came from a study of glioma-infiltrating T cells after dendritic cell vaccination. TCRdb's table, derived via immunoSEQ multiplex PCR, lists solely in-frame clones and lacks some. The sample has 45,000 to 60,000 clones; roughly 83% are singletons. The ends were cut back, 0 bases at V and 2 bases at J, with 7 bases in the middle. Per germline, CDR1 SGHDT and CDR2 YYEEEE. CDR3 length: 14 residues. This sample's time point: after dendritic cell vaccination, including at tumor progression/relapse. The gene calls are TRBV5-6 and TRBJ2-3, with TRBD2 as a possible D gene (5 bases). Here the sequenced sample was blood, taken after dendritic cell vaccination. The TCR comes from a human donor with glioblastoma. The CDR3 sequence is CASSLGLITDTQYF. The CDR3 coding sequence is TGTGCCAGCAGCTTGGGACTAATCACAGATACGCAGTATTTT.